The 32 T cell receptor beta chains presented below share a single source sample, sequenced in a study of Tregs in tolerant kidney transplant recipients. TCRdb keeps only in-frame clones here, not all; method: immunoSEQ multiplex PCR. The sample consists of 110,000 or so clones, around 89% of them appearing once. Material: CD4+ T cells from blood, obtained before the transplant. The source of these receptors is a human donor who received a combined kidney and bone marrow transplant.

The CDR3 sequence: CASSRGAGGHIEQYF. As DNA, the CDR3 is TGTGCCAGCTCCCGAGGGGCGGGGGGGCATATCGAGCAGTACTTC. The chain uses TRBV7-2 and TRBJ2-7; 9 positions match TRBD2. Trimming cost V 8 bases and J 6 bases; bases outside gene matches: 14. Germline CDR1 reads SGHTA; CDR2 reads FQGNSA. This CDR3 is built from 15 residues. The full variable domain, completed using reference TRBV7-2 and TRBJ2-7, is GAGVSQSPSNKVTEKGKDVELRCDPISGHTALYWYRQSLGQGLEFLIYFQGNSAPDKSGLPSDRFSAERTGGSVSTLTIQRTQQEDSAVYLCASSRGAGGHIEQYFGPGTRLTVT.

The genes are TRBV19 and TRBJ1-2; TRBD1 agrees at 9 bases. Germline V gene data show CDR1 as LNHDA and CDR2 as SQIVND (reference sequence). The junction had 5 bases not matched to a gene; V was cut back by 8 bases and J by 7 bases. The CDR3 extends over 12 amino acids. CDR3 DNA: TGTGCCAGTGCTGACAGGGGGTTTGGCTACACCTTC. Protein: CASADRGFGYTF.

The V gene is TRBV11-3, the J gene TRBJ2-1; D is ambiguous. Germline V gene data show CDR1 as SGHNT and CDR2 as YENEEA. The CDR3 runs to 13 residues. Trimming cost V 0 bases and J 8 bases, with 8 bases left between them. The CDR3 DNA reads TGTGCCAGCAGCTTAGACCACCGGGATGAGCAGTTCTTC. As protein: CASSLDHRDEQFF.

This sequence joins TRBV19 and TRBJ1-5, with 8 bases that match TRBD1. The CDR3 spans 14 residues. V was pared by 9 bases and J by 2 bases, with 6 bases of the junction left unmatched. CDR1 is LNHDA and CDR2 is SQIVND in the germline V gene (reference sequence). CDR3 protein: CASRGQGGNQPQHF. The DNA for the CDR3 is TGTGCCAGCCGAGGACAGGGTGGCAATCAGCCCCAGCATTTT.

The V and J genes are TRBV10-3 and TRBJ1-3; D possibly corresponds to TRBD1 (6 bases). The germline V gene has CDR1 ENHRY and CDR2 SYGVKD. There are 14 residues in the CDR3. V dropped 9 bases and J dropped 0 bases, with 12 bases sitting between them. The CDR3 sequence: CAMEDSSSGNTIYF. CDR3 DNA sequence: TGTGCCATGGAGGACAGCTCCTCTGGAAACACCATATATTTT.

This chain joins TRBV28 and TRBJ2-7; 8 bases are shared with TRBD1. This CDR3 has 14 residues. J gave up 6 bases and V 8 bases, and 12 bases lay outside the gene matches. Germline CDR1 and CDR2: MDHEN and SYDVKM. CDR3 sequence: CASGPGQGAREQYF. The CDR3 DNA is TGTGCCAGCGGGCCCGGGCAGGGGGCCCGCGAGCAGTACTTC.

The V and J genes are TRBV5-1 and TRBJ2-1; D may be TRBD2 (6 bases). Germline loops: CDR1 SGHRS, CDR2 YFSETQ. Trimming removed 0 bases from V and 7 bases from J, with 17 bases in between. There are 16 residues in the CDR3. The CDR3 DNA sequence: TGCGCCAGCAGCTTGGGTTTCGGGGGAATTACGAATGAGCAGTTCTTC. It codes for CASSLGFGGITNEQFF.

The V call is TRBV4-1, the J call TRBJ1-1, with D hard to call. Germline V gives CDR1 MGHRA, CDR2 YSYEKL. V was pared by 4 bases and J by 5 bases, with 17 bases between. The CDR3 spans 15 residues. The CDR3 loop reads CASSLGRPGGTEAFF. CDR3 coding DNA: TGCGCCAGCAGCCTGGGCAGGCCCGGAGGGACTGAAGCTTTCTTT.

The chain has TRBV2 and TRBJ2-2, with D perhaps matching TRBD2 (6 bases). CDR3 size: 14 residues. With 7 bases removed from V and 8 bases from J, the gap between germline ends came to 17 bases. Germline values: CDR1 SNHLY, CDR2 FYNNEI. This chain's CDR3 is CASIGGPLMGELFF. The CDR3 DNA reads as TGTGCCAGCATCGGGGGACCCCTCATGGGGGAGCTGTTTTTT.

The J gene is TRBJ2-1, the V gene TRBV11-2, with 8 bases lining up with TRBD2. The CDR3 runs 17 residues. V gave up 3 bases and J gave up 14 bases; unmatched junction bases: 21. CDR1 is SGHAT, CDR2 FQNNGV, per germline. Here the CDR3 reads CASSLRGAGGDPPGEFF. The CDR3 DNA follows: TGTGCCAGCAGCTTGAGGGGGGCGGGAGGTGACCCCCCCGGGGAGTTCTTC.

The chain links TRBV6-6 to TRBJ1-5, with D uncertain. Germline-derived CDR1 and CDR2 are MNHNY and SVGAGI (reference sequence). V was shortened by 7 bases and J by 8 bases, with 12 bases between the two germline ends. This CDR3 comprises 12 residues. The DNA of the CDR3 is TGTGCCAGCATTACCCCCGGGGAGCCCCAGCATTTT. Translation gives CASITPGEPQHF.

The rearrangement joins TRBV12-5 to TRBJ2-7, with 7 bases lining up with TRBD1. The CDR3 is 15 amino acids. Germline V gene data show CDR1 as LGHNT and CDR2 as FRNRAP. Germline trimming cut 1 base from V and 7 bases from J; bases unmatched to any gene: 10. Written as DNA, the CDR3 is TGTGCTAGTGGTTTGGGAGCGAGGGGCAGGGGGGAGCAGTACTTC. This gives the protein CASGLGARGRGEQYF. Based on the CDR3 plus reference TRBV12-5 and TRBJ2-7, the full variable domain is DARVTQTPRHKVTEMGQEVTMRCQPILGHNTVFWYRQTMMQGLELLAYFRNRAPLDDSGMPKDRFSAEMPDATLATLKIQPSEPRDSAVYFCASGLGARGRGEQYFGPGTRLTVT.

The chain is built from TRBV5-1 and TRBJ2-7, with 9 bases lining up with TRBD1. The CDR3 runs 16 residues. J lost 3 bases, V lost 3 bases, and 10 bases had no gene match. Germline V gene sequence: CDR1 SGHRS, CDR2 YFSETQ. CDR3 amino acids: CASSSSPGQGSYEQYF. CDR3 bases: TGCGCCAGCAGCTCCTCCCCCGGACAGGGGAGCTACGAGCAGTACTTC.

The chain carries TRBV5-1 and TRBJ1-5, with a weak D call TRBD1 (6 bases). Germline loops: CDR1 SGHRS, CDR2 YFSETQ. The length of the CDR3 is 15 residues. Between the trimmed V and J ends, which lost 0 bases and 4 bases, there was a span of 11 bases. CDR3 region: CASSLGGQGNQPQHF. The CDR3 DNA sequence: TGCGCCAGCAGCTTGGGGGGACAAGGAAATCAGCCCCAGCATTTT.

The chain combines TRBV2 with TRBJ2-6, with TRBD1 matching 7 bases. The CDR3 covers 16 residues. Trimming removed 5 bases from V and 2 bases from J; junction bases left unmatched: 6. Germline values: CDR1 SNHLY, CDR2 FYNNEI. The CDR3 DNA is TGTGCCAGCAGTCGACTTACAGGGGCTGGGGCCAACGTCCTGACTTTC. This translates into CASSRLTGAGANVLTF. The full variable domain, in which reference TRBV2 and TRBJ2-6 provide the parts outside the CDR3, is EPEVTQTPSHQVTQMGQEVILRCVPISNHLYFYWYRQILGQKVEFLVSFYNNEISEKSEIFDDQFSVERPDGSNFTLKIRSTKLEDSAMYFCASSRLTGAGANVLTFGAGSRLTVL.

V gene TRBV11-3 combines with J gene TRBJ2-1, with 11 bases matching TRBD2. Germline lookup yields CDR1 SGHNT and CDR2 YENEEA. CDR3 length: 16 amino acids. Trimming cost V 5 bases and J 4 bases; bases outside gene matches: 7. CDR3: CASSPRGTSGYNEQFF. DNA of the CDR3: TGTGCCAGCAGCCCCCGGGGGACTAGCGGATACAATGAGCAGTTCTTC.

This clone was picked up a small number of times. V usage is TRBV6-4 and J usage is TRBJ2-1; no reliable D call. This CDR3 spans 13 amino acids. Trimming removed 2 bases from V and 5 bases from J, with 7 bases in between. Germline V gives CDR1 MRHNA, CDR2 SNTAGT. CDR3 region: CASSDAADNEQFF. CDR3 bases: TGTGCCAGCAGTGACGCCGCGGACAATGAGCAGTTCTTC.

The rearrangement joins TRBV4-3 to TRBJ1-2, with D unresolved. The CDR3 runs 16 residues. V was shortened by 1 base and J by 8 bases, with 20 bases between the two germline ends. Germline V gene lookup returns CDR1 LGHNA and CDR2 YSLEER. DNA for the CDR3: TGCGCCAGCAGCCAAGTACTCTCGGCCCACCCGGGGGGCTACACCTTC. It codes for CASSQVLSAHPGGYTF.

The chain uses TRBV28 and TRBJ2-2, with 12 positions matching TRBD2. Germline V gives CDR1 MDHEN, CDR2 SYDVKM. V was pared by 3 bases and J by 6 bases, with 8 bases of the junction left unmatched. The CDR3 length is 17 residues. The CDR3: CASSLGRTSGTAGELFF. CDR3 coding DNA: TGTGCCAGCAGTTTGGGGCGGACTAGCGGGACGGCCGGGGAGCTGTTTTTT.

The chain recombines TRBV30 with TRBJ1-1, with TRBD1 matching 7 bases. The CDR3 runs to 12 residues. With V trimmed by 4 bases and J by 8 bases, 7 bases remained unmatched. Per germline, CDR1 GTSNPN and CDR2 SVGIG (reference sequence). Written as DNA, the CDR3 is TGTGCCTGGATCCCAGGGGGAACCGAAGCTTTCTTT. Its protein product is CAWIPGGTEAFF.

The chain links TRBV28 to TRBJ1-5, with TRBD1 identical over 11 bases. J was trimmed by 4 bases and V by 6 bases; bases with no gene match: 14. Germline V gives CDR1 MDHEN, CDR2 SYDVKM. CDR3 length: 18 residues. CDR3 nucleotide sequence: TGTGCCAGCAGCGGGACAGGGGGAATTGGGGGTTGGAATCAGCCCCAGCATTTT. As protein: CASSGTGGIGGWNQPQHF.

This sequence joins TRBV5-4 and TRBJ2-1, with D perhaps TRBD2 (6 bases). This CDR3 is built from 16 residues. The germline V gene encodes CDR1 SGHNT and CDR2 YYREEE (reference sequence). Trimming left V 3 bases short and J 3 bases short, with 16 bases between. The CDR3 is CASSSLLRGGYNEQFF. CDR3 in DNA: TGTGCCAGCAGCTCGCTTTTGCGGGGTGGCTACAATGAGCAGTTCTTC.

The V call is TRBV2, the J call TRBJ2-7, with TRBD1 matching over 8 bases. CDR1 SNHLY and CDR2 FYNNEI come from the germline V gene. V was clipped by 8 bases and J by 1 base; unmatched bases: 7. The CDR3 loop spans 14 amino acids. Here the CDR3 reads CASRTGPPSYEQYF. CDR3 in DNA: TGTGCCAGCCGGACAGGGCCCCCGTCCTACGAGCAGTACTTC. Full variable domain (rest looked up from reference TRBV2 and TRBJ2-7): EPEVTQTPSHQVTQMGQEVILRCVPISNHLYFYWYRQILGQKVEFLVSFYNNEISEKSEIFDDQFSVERPDGSNFTLKIRSTKLEDSAMYFCASRTGPPSYEQYFGPGTRLTVT.

This clone was observed a few times. The V and J genes are TRBV29-1 and TRBJ2-7; 11 nucleotides align to TRBD1. CDR3 length: 14 amino acids. The junction had 8 bases not matched to a gene; V was cut back by 6 bases and J by 4 bases. The germline V gene encodes CDR1 SQVTM and CDR2 ANQGSEA. The CDR3 protein is CSVGRTGGIYEQYF. CDR3 sequence (DNA): TGCAGCGTGGGGAGGACAGGGGGCATTTACGAGCAGTACTTC.

The V and J genes are TRBV28 and TRBJ1-4; 7 nucleotides line up with TRBD1. CDR3 length equals 15 residues. V was pared by 4 bases and J by 3 bases, with 5 bases of the junction left unmatched. Germline V lookup: CDR1 MDHEN, CDR2 SYDVKM. The CDR3, as DNA: TGTGCCAGCAGTTCCCAGACAGGGCCTAATGAAAAACTGTTTTTT. Translated: CASSSQTGPNEKLFF.

This clone was detected only once. The chain couples TRBV7-2 to TRBJ2-2, with D tentatively TRBD1 (6 bases). Looked up from germline, CDR1 is SGHTA and CDR2 is FQGNSA. The length of the CDR3 is 16 residues. V lost 0 bases to trimming and J lost 7 bases, with 15 bases between them. The CDR3 protein is CASSLAIRTEVGELFF. CDR3 in DNA: TGTGCCAGCAGCTTAGCAATCAGGACAGAGGTCGGGGAGCTGTTTTTT. Complete variable domain (other parts from reference TRBV7-2 and TRBJ2-2): GAGVSQSPSNKVTEKGKDVELRCDPISGHTALYWYRQSLGQGLEFLIYFQGNSAPDKSGLPSDRFSAERTGGSVSTLTIQRTQQEDSAVYLCASSLAIRTEVGELFFGEGSRLTVL.

The V and J genes are TRBV15 and TRBJ2-1; possible D gene TRBD2, 6 bases. CDR1 is LNHNV and CDR2 is YYDKDF in the germline V gene (reference sequence). With 3 bases removed from V and 4 bases from J, the gap between germline ends came to 16 bases. The CDR3 length is 16 residues. The CDR3 spells CATSRGDGGTYNEQFF. The CDR3 DNA sequence: TGTGCCACCAGCAGGGGGGACGGGGGAACTTACAATGAGCAGTTCTTC.

The chain carries TRBV6-6 and TRBJ2-5; the D is unclear. The germline V gene has CDR1 MNHNY and CDR2 SVGAGI (reference sequence). This CDR3 has 15 residues. V lost 0 bases to trimming and J lost 9 bases, with 17 bases between them. CDR3 sequence reads: CASSYSKPRLGAQYF. The CDR3 DNA reads as TGTGCCAGCAGTTACTCGAAGCCCCGGTTGGGCGCCCAGTACTTC.

This chain connects TRBV7-9 to TRBJ2-7; 7 bases align to TRBD1. The CDR3 is 15 amino acids. V lost 1 base to trimming and J lost 3 bases; unmatched junction nucleotides: 6. CDR1 SEHNR and CDR2 FQNEAQ come from the germline V gene (reference sequence). The CDR3 nucleotides read TGTGCCAGCAGCTTAGGAGAGGGGGCCTTCTACGAGCAGTACTTC. Translating gives CASSLGEGAFYEQYF.

The chain employs TRBV4-3 and TRBJ2-1; 12 bases are shared with TRBD2. CDR1 and CDR2 (germline): LGHNA, YSLEER. With 4 bases clipped from V and 12 bases from J, the junction kept 7 bases outside the gene matches. The CDR3 runs 14 residues. CDR3 amino acids: CASSLAGTSGRQFF. CDR3 DNA sequence: TGCGCCAGCAGCCTCGCCGGGACTAGCGGGCGGCAGTTCTTC.

This clone was found once. J is TRBJ2-1 and V is TRBV27, with D unresolved. Trimming took 6 bases from V and 4 from J, leaving 13 bases between them. CDR3 length: 14 amino acids. Germline V lookup: CDR1 MNHEY, CDR2 SMNVEV (reference sequence). The CDR3 nucleotides read TGTGCCAGCAGGCGGCACAATCCTTACAATGAGCAGTTCTTC. The encoded protein is CASRRHNPYNEQFF.

The chain combines TRBV19 with TRBJ2-7; 10 positions agree with TRBD1. V lost 2 bases and J lost 12; bases outside the gene matches: 4. This CDR3 comprises 12 residues. The germline gives CDR1 LNHDA, CDR2 SQIVND (reference sequence). The CDR3 loop reads CASSIRTGGLYF. The CDR3 DNA follows: TGTGCCAGTAGTATAAGGACAGGGGGTCTGTACTTC. The whole variable domain, filled in from reference TRBV19 and TRBJ2-7, reads DGGITQSPKYLFRKEGQNVTLSCEQNLNHDAMYWYRQDPGQGLRLIYYSQIVNDFQKGDIAEGYSVSREKKESFPLTVTSAQKNPTAFYLCASSIRTGGLYFGPGTRLTVT.